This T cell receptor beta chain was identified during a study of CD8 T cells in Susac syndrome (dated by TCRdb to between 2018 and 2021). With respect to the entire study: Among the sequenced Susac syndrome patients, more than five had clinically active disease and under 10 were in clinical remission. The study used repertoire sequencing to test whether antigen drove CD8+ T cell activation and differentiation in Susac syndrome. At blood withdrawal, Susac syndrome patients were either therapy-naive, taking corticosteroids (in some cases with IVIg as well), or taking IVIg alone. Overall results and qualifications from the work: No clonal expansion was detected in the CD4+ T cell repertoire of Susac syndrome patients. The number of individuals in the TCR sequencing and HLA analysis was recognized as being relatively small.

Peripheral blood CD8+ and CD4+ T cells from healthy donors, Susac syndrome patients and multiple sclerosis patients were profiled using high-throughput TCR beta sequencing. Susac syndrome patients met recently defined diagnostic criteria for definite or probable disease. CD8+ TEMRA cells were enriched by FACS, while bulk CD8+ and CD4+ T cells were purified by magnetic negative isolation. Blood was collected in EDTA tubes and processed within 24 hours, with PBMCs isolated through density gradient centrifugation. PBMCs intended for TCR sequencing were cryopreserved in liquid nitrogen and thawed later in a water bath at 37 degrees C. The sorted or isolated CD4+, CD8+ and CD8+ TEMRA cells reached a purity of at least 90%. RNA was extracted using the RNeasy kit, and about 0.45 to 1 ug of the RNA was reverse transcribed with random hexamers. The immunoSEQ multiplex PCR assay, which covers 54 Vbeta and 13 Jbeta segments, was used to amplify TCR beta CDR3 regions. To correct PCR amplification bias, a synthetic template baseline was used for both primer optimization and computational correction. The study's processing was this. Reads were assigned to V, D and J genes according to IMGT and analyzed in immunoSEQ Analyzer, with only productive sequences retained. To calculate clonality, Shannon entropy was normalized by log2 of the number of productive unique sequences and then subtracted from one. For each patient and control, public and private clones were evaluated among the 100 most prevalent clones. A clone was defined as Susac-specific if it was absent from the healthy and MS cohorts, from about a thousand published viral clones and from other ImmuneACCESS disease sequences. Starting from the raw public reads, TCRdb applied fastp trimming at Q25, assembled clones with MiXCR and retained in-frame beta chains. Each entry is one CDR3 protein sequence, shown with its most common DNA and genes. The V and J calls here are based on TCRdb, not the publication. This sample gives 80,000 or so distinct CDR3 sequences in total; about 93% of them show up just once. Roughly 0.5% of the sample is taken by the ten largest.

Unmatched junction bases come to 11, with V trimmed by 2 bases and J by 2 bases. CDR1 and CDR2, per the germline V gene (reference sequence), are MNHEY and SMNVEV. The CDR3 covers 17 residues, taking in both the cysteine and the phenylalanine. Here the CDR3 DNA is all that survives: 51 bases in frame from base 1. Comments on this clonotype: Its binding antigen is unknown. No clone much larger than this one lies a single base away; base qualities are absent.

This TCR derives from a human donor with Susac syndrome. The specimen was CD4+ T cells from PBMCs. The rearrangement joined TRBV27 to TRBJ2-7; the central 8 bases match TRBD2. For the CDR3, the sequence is CASSLQHLAGDPYEQYF. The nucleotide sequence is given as TGTGCCAGCAGTTTACAGCACCTAGCGGGTGATCCCTACGAGCAGTACTTC.